This T cell receptor beta chain was identified during a study of blood T cell repertoires in COVID-19. Overall study context: From T cells, B-cell-depleted T cells, or PBMCs came the material, which was cDNA or gDNA.

Produced via immunoSEQ multiplex PCR; TCRdb's table is partial and in-frame only. The sample contains about 150,000 clones, around 85% of which appear only once. The CDR3 is made up of 16 amino acids. With 2 bases removed from V and 1 base from J, the gap between germline ends came to 14 bases. The germline V gene has CDR1 KGHSH and CDR2 LQKENI. This sequence was found in a man in his sixties with COVID-19, enrolled during active disease. The genes are TRBV18 and TRBJ1-1; D possibly corresponds to TRBD1 (6 bases). Sample: peripheral blood. The CDR3 loop reads CASSPEQGGKNTEAFF. CDR3 nucleotides: TGTGCCAGCTCACCAGAACAGGGTGGGAAGAACACTGAAGCTTTCTTT.